This T cell receptor (beta chain) is from a study of blood T cell repertoires in COVID-19. Background on the study: Spain, Italy and the United States supplied samples that represented acute and convalescent COVID-19. PBMCs, B-cell-depleted T cells, or T cells provided the cDNA or gDNA that made up the material.

In the authors' workflow: Estimation of nucleated cell counts relied on the amplification of reference gene primers. Sequencing used immunoSEQ multiplex PCR; TCRdb keeps in-frame clones, though not all of them. V, J and clone size are those of that table, while D and trimming were read from the DNA. The data hold about 360,000 clones, with around nine tenths observed a single time. Trimming took off 1 base at V and 0 bases at J, with 14 bases between the two ends. The CDR3 runs 17 residues. CDR1 is MDHEN and CDR2 is SYDVKM in the germline V gene. Material for sequencing was peripheral blood. The sequence derives from a human donor in a cohort sampled during active COVID-19. The chain is built from TRBV28 and TRBJ2-3; a possible D gene is TRBD2 (5 bases). DNA for the CDR3: TGTGCCAGCAGTTTATATGGACTGCGACCGAGCACAGATACGCAGTATTTT. As protein: CASSLYGLRPSTDTQYF.